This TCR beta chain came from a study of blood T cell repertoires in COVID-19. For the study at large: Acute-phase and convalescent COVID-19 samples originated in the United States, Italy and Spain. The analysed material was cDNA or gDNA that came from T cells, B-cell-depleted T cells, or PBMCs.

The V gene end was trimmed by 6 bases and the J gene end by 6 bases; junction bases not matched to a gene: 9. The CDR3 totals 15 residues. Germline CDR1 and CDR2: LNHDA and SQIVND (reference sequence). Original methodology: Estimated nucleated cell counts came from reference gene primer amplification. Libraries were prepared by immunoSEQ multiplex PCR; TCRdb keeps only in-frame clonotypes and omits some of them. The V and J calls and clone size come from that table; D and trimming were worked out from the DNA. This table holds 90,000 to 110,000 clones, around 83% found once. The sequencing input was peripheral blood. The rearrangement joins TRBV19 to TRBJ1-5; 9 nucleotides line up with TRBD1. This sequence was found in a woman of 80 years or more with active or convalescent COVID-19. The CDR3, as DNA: TGTGCCAGTAGCCGACCGGGGACAGGGTCTCAGCCCCAGCATTTT. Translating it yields CASSRPGTGSQPQHF. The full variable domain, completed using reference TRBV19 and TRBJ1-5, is DGGITQSPKYLFRKEGQNVTLSCEQNLNHDAMYWYRQDPGQGLRLIYYSQIVNDFQKGDIAEGYSVSREKKESFPLTVTSAQKNPTAFYLCASSRPGTGSQPQHFGDGTRLSIL.